Given below is one T cell receptor beta chain in context. The antigen is undetermined. TCRdb re-analysed the 5' RACE reads in MiXCR, keeping a single row per CDR3 protein. The sample contains under 500,000 distinct CDR3 sequences, 18% of which appear only once. The sample is drawn from a study of T cells after yellow fever vaccination. Germline V CDR1 and CDR2: SQVTM, ANQGSEA. The length of the CDR3 is 14 residues. Trimming took off 6 bases at V and 0 bases at J, with 14 bases between the two ends. General study results and limits: The secondary response showed a weaker magnitude and a faster peak, day 5 versus 15. Reappearing after the booster were most of the clones from primary vaccination (roughly 96% CD4, 70% to 90% CD8). Only a small proportion of the clonotypes turned up in both the CD4 and the CD8 compartments, likely arising from convergent recombination.

The chain carries TRBV29-1 and TRBJ1-1; D remains unclear. The sample was PBMCs, taken before the yellow fever booster vaccination. This TCR came from a man between 18 and 35 years old who received the YFV17D yellow fever vaccine. The CDR3 region is CSVSLSGLNTEAFF. Here the CDR3 DNA reads TGCAGCGTCTCACTTTCCGGACTGAACACTGAAGCTTTCTTT.